Listed here are 12 T cell receptor beta chains from one sample, sequenced in a study of neoadjuvant anti-PD-1 for oral cavity cancer. Libraries were prepared by immunoSEQ multiplex PCR; TCRdb keeps only in-frame clonotypes and omits some of them. The top ten clones hold approximately 28% of a sample with some 7,300 clones, about 46% of them seen once. The sequencing here drew on tumor tissue, taken before nivolumab (anti-PD-1) treatment. Every receptor here comes from a person aged 35 to 85 with oral cavity squamous cell carcinoma.

This chain connects TRBV9 to TRBJ2-4, with a tentative D call TRBD2 (5 bases). The CDR3 contains 14 residues. Germline V gene data show CDR1 as SGDLS and CDR2 as YYNGEE. V was clipped by 5 bases and J by 8 bases, with 17 bases between them. CDR3 sequence reads: CASSSGLIGDIQYF. CDR3 nucleotides: TGTGCCAGCAGTTCCGGCCTAATCGGGGACATTCAGTACTTC.

V and J are TRBV5-8 and TRBJ2-2, with a tentative D call TRBD2 (6 bases). Trimming left V 1 base short and J 3 bases short, with 16 bases between. The CDR3 totals 17 residues. Germline V gene sequence: CDR1 SGHTS, CDR2 YDEGEE. The CDR3 DNA is TGTGCCAGCAGCTTGCCCTTCTCGGGGGTCGACACCGGGGAGCTGTTTTTT. This sequence encodes CASSLPFSGVDTGELFF. Variable domain in full (rest from reference TRBV5-8 and TRBJ2-2): EAGVTQSPTHLIKTRGQQATLRCSPISGHTSVYWYQQALGLGLQFLLWYDEGEERNRGNFPPRFSGRQFPNYSSELNVNALELEDSALYLCASSLPFSGVDTGELFFGEGSRLTVL.

The table lists this clone with a few counts. This chain uses TRBV9 with TRBJ2-7; D is possibly TRBD2 (6 bases). Germline CDR1 reads SGDLS; CDR2 reads YYNGEE. Trimming stripped 0 bases from V and 3 bases from J, with 13 bases between. There are 15 residues in the CDR3. In DNA form, the CDR3 reads TGTGCCAGCAGCGTAGAGGGACTCCCACACTACGAGCAGTACTTC. The encoded protein is CASSVEGLPHYEQYF.

Here the CDR3 reads CASSSLGNTEAFF. The CDR3 DNA sequence: TGCGCCAGCAGTTCCTTGGGGAACACTGAAGCTTTCTTT. The chain links TRBV10-2 to TRBJ1-1; no clear D. Germline CDR1 WSHSY, CDR2 SAAADI. CDR3 length: 13 amino acids. V was trimmed by 5 bases and J by 1 base, leaving 8 bases between them.

This clone was counted only a few times. The rearrangement links TRBV11-2 to TRBJ2-7; possible D gene TRBD2, 5 bases. CDR1 is SGHAT, CDR2 FQNNGV, per germline. This CDR3 is built from 12 residues. Trimming removed 7 bases from V and 4 bases from J, with 11 bases in between. The CDR3 DNA follows: TGTGCCAGCACCGAGGAGCGGTACGAGCAGTACTTC. Amino acid sequence: CASTEERYEQYF.

CDR3 amino acids: CASSLIGPNTEAFF. In DNA form, the CDR3 reads TGTGCCAGCAGCTTGATCGGGCCGAACACTGAAGCTTTCTTT. The chain combines TRBV5-4 with TRBJ1-1; D remains unclear. Germline V CDR1 and CDR2: SGHNT, YYREEE (reference sequence). The CDR3 has 14 residues. Trimming left V 1 base short and J 1 base short, with 8 bases between. The full variable domain, in which reference TRBV5-4 and TRBJ1-1 provide the parts outside the CDR3, is ETGVTQSPTHLIKTRGQQVTLRCSSQSGHNTVSWYQQALGQGPQFIFQYYREEENGRGNFPPRFSGLQFPNYSSELNVNALELDDSALYLCASSLIGPNTEAFFGQGTRLTVV.

The rearrangement joins TRBV6-5 to TRBJ2-6; no clear D. Trimming stripped 8 bases from V and 4 bases from J, with 12 bases between. Germline V gene data show CDR1 as MNHEY and CDR2 as SVGAGI. The CDR3 spans 14 residues. As DNA, the CDR3 is TGTGCCAGCGGAGAGCAAGCGGGGGCCAACGTCCTGACTTTC. Amino acids: CASGEQAGANVLTF.

The chain has TRBV10-2 and TRBJ1-5; the D gene is possibly TRBD1 (5 bases). Germline CDR1 is WSHSY and CDR2 is SAAADI. The CDR3 covers 14 residues. The V and J ends lost 6 bases and 6 bases respectively, with 15 bases between them. The CDR3 reads CASSTWGVGQPQHF. CDR3 coding DNA: TGCGCCAGCAGCACTTGGGGCGTAGGTCAGCCCCAGCATTTT.

The V call is TRBV4-1, the J call TRBJ2-3; D possibly corresponds to TRBD1 (5 bases). Trimming stripped 0 bases from V and 5 bases from J, with 18 bases between. CDR3 size: 17 residues. Germline V gene lookup returns CDR1 MGHRA and CDR2 YSYEKL. Here the CDR3 DNA reads TGCGCCAGCAGCCAAGATGGGCATTTTGGGGCCGAAGATACGCAGTATTTT. Its translation: CASSQDGHFGAEDTQYF.

Only a few counts were recorded for this clone. The germline gene is not matched at one end of the junction; a read error may be the cause. CDR3 sequence (DNA): TGTGCCAGTCAGGGACAGGTATACACTGAGGCTTTCTTT. It encodes CASQGQVYTEAFF. V usage is TRBV19 and J usage is TRBJ1-1; 8 bases map to TRBD1. The CDR3 runs to 13 residues. Per germline, CDR1 LNHDA and CDR2 SQIVND (reference sequence).

The V call is TRBV7-2, the J call TRBJ2-3, with TRBD1 matching over 11 bases. The CDR3 is 16 residues long. V was clipped by 1 base and J by 6 bases; unmatched bases: 6. The V gene's germline CDR1 is SGHTA and CDR2 FQGNSA. CDR3 sequence reads: CASSLGTGGFIDTQYF. As DNA, the CDR3 is TGTGCCAGCAGCTTAGGGACAGGGGGCTTTATCGATACGCAGTATTTT.

The rearrangement links TRBV6-5 to TRBJ2-3, with D tentatively TRBD2 (5 bases). Germline-derived CDR1 and CDR2 are MNHEY and SVGAGI. The V gene lost 6 bases and the J gene lost 8 bases, with 12 bases spanning the gap. CDR3 length equals 12 residues. The CDR3 sequence: CASRVSSGTQYF. The CDR3, as DNA: TGTGCCAGCAGGGTTTCGAGCGGTACGCAGTATTTT.